Included here is one T cell receptor (beta chain) sequence, with context. The sample originates from a study of response to subunit inactivated influenza vaccine. One entry per CDR3 protein results from TCRdb running MiXCR on the RT-PCR reads. The data show 490,000 or so distinct CDR3 sequences, 7.6% seen once. The CDR3 contains 16 residues. Germline values: CDR1 MNHNS, CDR2 SASEGT. The germline V and J ends were trimmed by 6 bases and 2 bases, with 20 bases remaining between them. The chain carries TRBV6-1 and TRBJ2-7; D may be TRBD2 (6 bases). The TCR sequence derives from a man aged 50 to 69 who received an inactivated influenza vaccine. The specimen comprised PBMCs from blood, sampled around 25 months after vaccination. The DNA for the CDR3 is TGTGCCAGCAGAAGTTCTCCGGGACTCGAGGCCTACGAGCAGTACTTC. Protein: CASRSSPGLEAYEQYF.